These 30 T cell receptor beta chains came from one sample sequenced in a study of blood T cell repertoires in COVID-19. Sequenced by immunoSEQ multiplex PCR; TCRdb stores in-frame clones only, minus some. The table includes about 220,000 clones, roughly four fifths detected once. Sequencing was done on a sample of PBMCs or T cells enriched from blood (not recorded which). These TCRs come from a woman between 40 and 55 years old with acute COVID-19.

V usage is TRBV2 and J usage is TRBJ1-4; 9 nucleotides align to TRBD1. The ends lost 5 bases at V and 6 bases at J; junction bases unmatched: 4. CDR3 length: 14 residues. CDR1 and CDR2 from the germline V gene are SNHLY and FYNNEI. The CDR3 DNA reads TGTGCCAGCAGTCGGGACAGGGTGGATGAAAAACTGTTTTTT. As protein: CASSRDRVDEKLFF.

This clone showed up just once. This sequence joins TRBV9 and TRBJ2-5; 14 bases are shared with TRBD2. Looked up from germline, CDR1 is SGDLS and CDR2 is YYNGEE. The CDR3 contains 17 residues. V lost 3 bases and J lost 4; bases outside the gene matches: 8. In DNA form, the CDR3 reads TGTGCCAGCAGCGCACCGGGGACTAGCGGGAGTGGAGAGACCCAGTACTTC. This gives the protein CASSAPGTSGSGETQYF.

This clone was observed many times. The CDR3 nucleotides read TGTGCCAGCAGCCAAGGCAGGGTGCAGAGAGAGACCCAGTACTTC. It yields the protein CASSQGRVQRETQYF. V is TRBV7-7 and J is TRBJ2-5, with a possible D match to TRBD1 (5 bases). Trimming shortened V by 5 bases and J by 4 bases, and 17 bases separated the two germline ends. CDR1 is SSHAT, CDR2 FNYEAQ, per germline (reference sequence). The CDR3 contains 15 residues.

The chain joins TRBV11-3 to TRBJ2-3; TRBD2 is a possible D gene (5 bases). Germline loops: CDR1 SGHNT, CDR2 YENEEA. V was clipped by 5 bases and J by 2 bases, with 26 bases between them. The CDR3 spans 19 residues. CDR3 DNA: TGTGCCAGCAGCCTACTCTTTAGCGATTCGAACCTACACACAGATACGCAGTATTTT. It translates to CASSLLFSDSNLHTDTQYF.

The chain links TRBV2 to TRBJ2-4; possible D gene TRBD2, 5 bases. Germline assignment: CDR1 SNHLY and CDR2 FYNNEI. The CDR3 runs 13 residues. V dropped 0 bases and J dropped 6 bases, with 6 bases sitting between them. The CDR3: CASSEAEGNIQYF. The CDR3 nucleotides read TGTGCCAGCAGTGAAGCAGAGGGAAACATTCAGTACTTC.

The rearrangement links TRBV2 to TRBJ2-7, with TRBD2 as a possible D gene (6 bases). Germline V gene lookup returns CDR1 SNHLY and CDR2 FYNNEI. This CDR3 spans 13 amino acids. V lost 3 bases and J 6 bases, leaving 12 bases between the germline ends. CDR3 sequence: CASSEEGVGEQYF. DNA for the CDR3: TGTGCCAGCAGTGAGGAGGGAGTTGGCGAGCAGTACTTC.

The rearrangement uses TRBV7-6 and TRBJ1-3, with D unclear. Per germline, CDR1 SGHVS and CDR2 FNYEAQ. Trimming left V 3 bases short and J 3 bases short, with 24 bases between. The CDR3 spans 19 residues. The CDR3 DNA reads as TGTGCCAGCAGCTTCGGTCCCCTCGCTAGGAGGGCTTTTGGAAACACCATATATTTT. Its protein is CASSFGPLARRAFGNTIYF.

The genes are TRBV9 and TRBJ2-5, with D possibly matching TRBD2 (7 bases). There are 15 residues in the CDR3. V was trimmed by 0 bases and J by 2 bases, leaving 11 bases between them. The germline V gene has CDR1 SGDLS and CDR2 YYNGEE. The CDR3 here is CASSVVGGAQETQYF. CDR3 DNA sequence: TGTGCCAGCAGCGTAGTGGGGGGGGCACAAGAGACCCAGTACTTC.

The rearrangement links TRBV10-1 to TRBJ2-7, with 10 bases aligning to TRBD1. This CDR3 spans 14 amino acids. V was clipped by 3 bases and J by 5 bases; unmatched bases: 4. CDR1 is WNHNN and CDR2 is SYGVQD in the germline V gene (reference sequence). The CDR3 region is CASSEGTGADEQYF. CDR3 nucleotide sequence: TGCGCCAGCAGTGAAGGGACAGGGGCCGACGAGCAGTACTTC.

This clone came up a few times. The CDR3 DNA reads TGCGCCAGCAGCGAGGGACAGGTGAGGTGGTCTGACTATGGCTACACCTTC. This sequence encodes CASSEGQVRWSDYGYTF. The rearrangement joins TRBV5-1 to TRBJ1-2, with 8 bases aligning to TRBD1. The V segment lost 4 bases and the J segment 3 bases; nucleotides outside the gene matches: 14. This CDR3 region has 17 residues. Germline V CDR1 and CDR2: SGHRS, YFSETQ.

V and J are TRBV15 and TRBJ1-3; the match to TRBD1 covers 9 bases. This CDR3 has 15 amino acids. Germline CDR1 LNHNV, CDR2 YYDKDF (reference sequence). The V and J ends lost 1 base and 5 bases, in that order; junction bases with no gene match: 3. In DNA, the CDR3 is TGTGCCACCAGCAGAGGGGGACAGGGAAGAAACACCATATATTTT. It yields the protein CATSRGGQGRNTIYF.

The CDR3: CASSRGQIQETQYF. CDR3 DNA sequence: TGTGCCAGCAGCCGCGGACAAATCCAAGAGACCCAGTACTTC. The chain carries TRBV7-8 and TRBJ2-5, with TRBD1 as a possible D gene (5 bases). This CDR3 comprises 14 residues. V gave up 5 bases and J gave up 1 base, with 11 bases separating them. Germline V lookup: CDR1 SGHVS, CDR2 FQNEAQ.

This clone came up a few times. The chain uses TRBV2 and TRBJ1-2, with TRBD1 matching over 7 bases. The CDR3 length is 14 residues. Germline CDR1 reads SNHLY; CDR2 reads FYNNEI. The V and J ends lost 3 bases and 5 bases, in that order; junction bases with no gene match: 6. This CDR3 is CASSDRDRIYGYTF. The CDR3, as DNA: TGTGCCAGCAGTGACCGGGACAGAATTTATGGCTACACCTTC. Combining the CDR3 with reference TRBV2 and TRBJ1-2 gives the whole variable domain EPEVTQTPSHQVTQMGQEVILRCVPISNHLYFYWYRQILGQKVEFLVSFYNNEISEKSEIFDDQFSVERPDGSNFTLKIRSTKLEDSAMYFCASSDRDRIYGYTFGSGTRLTVV.

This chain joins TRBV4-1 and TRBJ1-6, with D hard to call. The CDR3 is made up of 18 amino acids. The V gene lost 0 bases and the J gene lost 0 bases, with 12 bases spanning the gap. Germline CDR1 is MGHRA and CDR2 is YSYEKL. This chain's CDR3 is CASSQEGGRSSYNSPLHF. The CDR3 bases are TGCGCCAGCAGCCAAGAGGGAGGGAGGAGCTCCTATAATTCACCCCTCCACTTT.

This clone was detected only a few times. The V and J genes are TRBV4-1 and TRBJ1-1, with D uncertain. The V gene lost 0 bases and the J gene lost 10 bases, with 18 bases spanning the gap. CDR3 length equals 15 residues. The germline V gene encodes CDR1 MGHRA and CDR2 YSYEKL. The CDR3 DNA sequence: TGCGCCAGCAGCCAAGATGCCACAAGTCGGTGGAGAGCTTTCTTT. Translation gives CASSQDATSRWRAFF.

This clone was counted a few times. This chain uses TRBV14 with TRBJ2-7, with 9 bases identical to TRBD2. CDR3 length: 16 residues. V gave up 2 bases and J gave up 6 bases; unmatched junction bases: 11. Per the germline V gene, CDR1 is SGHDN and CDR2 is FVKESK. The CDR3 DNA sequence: TGTGCCAGCAGCCAAAACCTAGCGGGGAGGTTTCGCGAGCAGTACTTC. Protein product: CASSQNLAGRFREQYF.

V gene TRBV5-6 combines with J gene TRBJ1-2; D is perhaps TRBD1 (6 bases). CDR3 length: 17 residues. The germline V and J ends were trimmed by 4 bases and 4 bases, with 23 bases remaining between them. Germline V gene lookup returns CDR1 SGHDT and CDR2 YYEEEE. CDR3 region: CASSLGRGGLPLYGYTF. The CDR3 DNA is TGTGCCAGCAGCCTGGGTAGGGGGGGGTTGCCCCTCTATGGCTACACCTTC.

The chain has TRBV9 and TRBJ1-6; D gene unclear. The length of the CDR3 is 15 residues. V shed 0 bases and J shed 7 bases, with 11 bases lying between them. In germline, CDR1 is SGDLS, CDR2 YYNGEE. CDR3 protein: CASSVATPGNSPLHF. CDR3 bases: TGTGCCAGCAGCGTAGCTACTCCGGGGAATTCACCCCTCCACTTT.

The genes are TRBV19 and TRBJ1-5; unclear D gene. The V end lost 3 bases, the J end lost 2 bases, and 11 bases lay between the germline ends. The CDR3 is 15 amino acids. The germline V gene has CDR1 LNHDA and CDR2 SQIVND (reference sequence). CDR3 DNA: TGTGCCAGTAGTATTGAATGGAGCGGCAATCAGCCCCAGCATTTT. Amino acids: CASSIEWSGNQPQHF.

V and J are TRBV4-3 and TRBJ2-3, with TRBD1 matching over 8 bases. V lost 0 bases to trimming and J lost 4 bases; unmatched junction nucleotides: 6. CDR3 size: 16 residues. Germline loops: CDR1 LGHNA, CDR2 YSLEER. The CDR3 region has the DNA TGCGCCAGCAGCCAAGATGGGACAGGCCAACCAGATACGCAGTATTTT. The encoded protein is CASSQDGTGQPDTQYF.

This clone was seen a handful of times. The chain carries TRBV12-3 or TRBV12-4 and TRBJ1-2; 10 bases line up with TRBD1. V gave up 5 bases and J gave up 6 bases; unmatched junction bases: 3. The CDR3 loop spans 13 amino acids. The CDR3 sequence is CASSPGQGHGYTF. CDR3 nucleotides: TGTGCCAGCAGTCCGGGACAGGGGCATGGCTACACCTTC.

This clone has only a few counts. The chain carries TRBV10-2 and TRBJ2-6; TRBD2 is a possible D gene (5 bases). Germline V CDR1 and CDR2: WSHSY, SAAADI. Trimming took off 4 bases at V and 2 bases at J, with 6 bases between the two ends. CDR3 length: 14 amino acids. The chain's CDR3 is CASSGGPGANVLTF. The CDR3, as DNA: TGCGCCAGCAGTGGAGGGCCTGGGGCCAACGTCCTGACTTTC.

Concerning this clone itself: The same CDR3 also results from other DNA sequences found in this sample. Here the CDR3 DNA reads TGTGCCAGCAGGTGGGGACAGACAAACACTGAAGCTTTCTTT. This encodes CASRWGQTNTEAFF. The gene calls are TRBV7-9 and TRBJ1-1, with 7 bases fitting TRBD1. V shed 6 bases and J 2 bases; nucleotides not matched to a gene: 6. The CDR3 extends over 14 amino acids. Germline CDR1 reads SEHNR; CDR2 reads FQNEAQ (reference sequence).

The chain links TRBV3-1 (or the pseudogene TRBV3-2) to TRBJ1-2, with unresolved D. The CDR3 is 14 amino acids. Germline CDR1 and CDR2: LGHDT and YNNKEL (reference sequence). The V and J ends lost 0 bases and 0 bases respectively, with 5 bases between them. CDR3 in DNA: TGTGCCAGCAGCCAAGACACATCTAACTATGGCTACACCTTC. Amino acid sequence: CASSQDTSNYGYTF.

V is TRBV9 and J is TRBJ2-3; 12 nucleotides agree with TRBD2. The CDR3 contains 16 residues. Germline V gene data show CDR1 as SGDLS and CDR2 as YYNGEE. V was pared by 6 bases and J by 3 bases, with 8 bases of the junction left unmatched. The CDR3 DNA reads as TGTGCCAGCACCCCTACTAGCGGGGGGCCGACAGATACGCAGTATTTT. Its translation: CASTPTSGGPTDTQYF.

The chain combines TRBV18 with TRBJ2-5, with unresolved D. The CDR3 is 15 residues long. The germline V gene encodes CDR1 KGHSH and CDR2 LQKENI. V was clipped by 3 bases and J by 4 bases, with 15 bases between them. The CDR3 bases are TGTGCCAGCTCACCCTCAAGTGCGGCGCGAGAGACCCAGTACTTC. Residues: CASSPSSAARETQYF.

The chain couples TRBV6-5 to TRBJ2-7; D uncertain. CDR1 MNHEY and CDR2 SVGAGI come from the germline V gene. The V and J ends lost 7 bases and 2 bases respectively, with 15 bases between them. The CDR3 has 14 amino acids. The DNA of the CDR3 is TGTGCCAGCACGGATCCGACTCCCCCCTACGAGCAGTACTTC. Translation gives CASTDPTPPYEQYF.

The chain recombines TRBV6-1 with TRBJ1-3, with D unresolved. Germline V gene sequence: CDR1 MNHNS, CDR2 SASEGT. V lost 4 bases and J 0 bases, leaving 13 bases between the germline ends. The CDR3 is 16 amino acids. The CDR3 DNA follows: TGTGCCAGCAGTGTTGTCAGAGGCCTCTCTGGAAACACCATATATTTT. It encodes CASSVVRGLSGNTIYF.

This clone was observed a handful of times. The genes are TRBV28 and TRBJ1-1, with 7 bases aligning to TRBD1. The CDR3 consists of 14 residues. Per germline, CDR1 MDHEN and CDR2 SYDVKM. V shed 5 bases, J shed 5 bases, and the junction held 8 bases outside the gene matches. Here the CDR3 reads CASSRRQGETEAFF. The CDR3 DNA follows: TGTGCCAGCAGTCGCCGACAGGGAGAGACTGAAGCTTTCTTT.

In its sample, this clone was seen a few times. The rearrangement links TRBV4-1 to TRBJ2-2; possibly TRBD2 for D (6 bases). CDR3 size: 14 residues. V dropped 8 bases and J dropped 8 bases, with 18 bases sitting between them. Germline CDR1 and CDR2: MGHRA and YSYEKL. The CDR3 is CASRSSDAVGELFF. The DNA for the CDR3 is TGCGCCAGCCGCTCTAGCGATGCGGTGGGGGAGCTGTTTTTT.